The entry below describes one T cell receptor (beta chain). Generated by immunoSEQ multiplex PCR, the TCRdb table keeps only in-frame clones and is missing some. The sample has 100,000 to 150,000 clones; over 75% are singletons. The entry originates in a study of control samples from healthy donors and cancer patients. CDR1 and CDR2 (germline): WNHNN, SYGVQD (reference sequence). CDR3 length equals 14 residues. Trimming left V 3 bases short and J 4 bases short, with 12 bases between. This clonotype was sampled from a man aged 18-30 years in good health. Sequencing input: blood. V is TRBV10-1 and J is TRBJ1-1, with D tentatively TRBD1 (6 bases). This CDR3 reads CASSDQGSSTEAFF. The CDR3 nucleotides are TGCGCCAGCAGTGATCAGGGGTCGAGCACTGAAGCTTTCTTT.